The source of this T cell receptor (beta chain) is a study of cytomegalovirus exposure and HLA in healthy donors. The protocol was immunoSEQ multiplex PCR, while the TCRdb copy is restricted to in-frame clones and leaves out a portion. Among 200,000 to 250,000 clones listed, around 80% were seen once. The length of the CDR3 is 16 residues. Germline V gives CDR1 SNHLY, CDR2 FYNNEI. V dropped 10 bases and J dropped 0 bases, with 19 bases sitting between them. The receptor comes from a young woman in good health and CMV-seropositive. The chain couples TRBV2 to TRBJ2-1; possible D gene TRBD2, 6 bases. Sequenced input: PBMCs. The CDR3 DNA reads TGTGCCACCAAATCACGGGGAGGAAGCTCCTACAATGAGCAGTTCTTC. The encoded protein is CATKSRGGSSYNEQFF. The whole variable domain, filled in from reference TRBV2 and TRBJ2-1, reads EPEVTQTPSHQVTQMGQEVILRCVPISNHLYFYWYRQILGQKVEFLVSFYNNEISEKSEIFDDQFSVERPDGSNFTLKIRSTKLEDSAMYFCATKSRGGSSYNEQFFGPGTRLTVL.